This is a list of T cell receptor beta chains from one sample in a study of cytomegalovirus exposure and HLA in healthy donors. Sequenced by immunoSEQ multiplex PCR; TCRdb stores in-frame clones only, minus some. Altogether approximately 190,000 clones are present, 75% to 80% being singletons, with the ten largest covering around an eighth. Input material: PBMCs. The receptors derive from a woman aged 25 to 39 in good health and CMV-seropositive. Each CDR3 is given with its conserved first and last residue. Fields, in order: V gene, D gene, clone size, J gene, CDR3 length, CDR3 protein, CDR3 DNA. D genes are given only for firm matches. Rows give clone size only sometimes, using once, few, many, or a class for an expanded clone.

>TRBV7-6|NA|NA|TRBJ2-1|16
CASSLGAGWGGNEQFF
TGTGCCAGCAGCTTAGGTGCAGGATGGGGCGGTAATGAGCAGTTCTTC
>TRBV9|TRBD1|NA|TRBJ2-2|17
CASSANPGTENTGELFF
TGTGCCAGCAGCGCGAACCCCGGGACAGAGAACACCGGGGAGCTGTTTTTT
>TRBV25-1|TRBD2|few|TRBJ2-5|13
CASRGGDRETQYF
TGTGCCAGCAGGGGGGGGGATCGGGAGACCCAGTACTTC
>TRBV11-2|TRBD2|NA|TRBJ2-1|18
CASSSLKGLEASYNEQFF
TGTGCCAGCAGCTCCCTAAAGGGACTAGAGGCCTCCTACAATGAGCAGTTCTTC
>TRBV7-2|NA|NA|TRBJ2-1|13
CASRTTIYNEQFF
TGTGCCAGCAGGACTACCATCTACAATGAGCAGTTCTTC
>TRBV7-9|NA|NA|TRBJ2-3|17
CASSKRGREGGTDTQYF
TGTGCCAGCAGCAAACGGGGTAGAGAGGGAGGTACAGATACGCAGTATTTT
>TRBV21-1|NA|NA|TRBJ1-1|15
CASSKEGEEITEAFF
TGTGCCAGCAGCAAAGAAGGAGAGGAGATCACTGAAGCTTTCTTT
>TRBV19|NA|NA|TRBJ2-5|14
CASSIGRDQETQYF
TGTGCCAGTAGTATAGGCCGGGACCAAGAGACCCAGTACTTC
>TRBV30|TRBD1|NA|TRBJ2-7|14
CAWSPGTGSYEQYF
TGTGCCTGGAGCCCCGGGACAGGATCCTACGAGCAGTACTTC
>TRBV29-1|NA|NA|TRBJ1-1|12
CSMAKGSGLTFF
TGCAGCATGGCAAAGGGGAGCGGGTTGACTTTCTTT
>TRBV4-3|NA|NA|TRBJ2-2|15
CASSQDPGSGGELFF
TGCGCCAGCAGCCAAGATCCGGGATCGGGCGGGGAGCTGTTTTTT
>TRBV9|NA|NA|TRBJ2-1|16
CASSPSPGLDYNEQFF
TGTGCCAGCAGCCCTTCACCGGGACTCGATTACAATGAGCAGTTCTTC
>TRBV19|NA|NA|TRBJ2-5|13
CASSRQAQETQYF
TGTGCCAGTAGTCGACAGGCACAGGAGACCCAGTACTTC
>TRBV5-1|NA|NA|TRBJ2-1|17
CASSLKAGPGSYNEQFF
TGCGCCAGCAGCTTGAAGGCAGGCCCAGGCTCCTACAATGAGCAGTTCTTC
>TRBV28|NA|NA|TRBJ1-5|14
CASSLQGLVQPQHF
TGTGCCAGCAGCCTACAGGGTTTGGTTCAGCCCCAGCATTTT
>TRBV28|TRBD2|NA|TRBJ2-2|18
CASSRRIWTRKPTGELFF
TGTGCCAGCAGTCGACGAATCTGGACTAGGAAGCCGACCGGGGAGCTGTTTTTT
>TRBV4-1|TRBD1|NA|TRBJ1-6|16
CASSQMPGGNRSPLHF
TGCGCCAGCAGCCAAATGCCAGGGGGTAATCGTTCACCCCTCCACTTT
>TRBV7-9|NA|once|TRBJ1-1|14
CASSPSAGSGEAFF
TGTGCCAGCAGCCCATCAGCGGGGTCGGGTGAAGCTTTCTTT
>TRBV7-6|NA|NA|TRBJ2-1|14
CASSRGLSREEQFF
TGTGCCAGCAGCCGTGGACTGAGCCGAGAGGAGCAGTTCTTC
>TRBV10-3|TRBD1|NA|TRBJ1-6|12
CAIGTGNSPLHF
TGTGCCATCGGGACAGGGAATTCACCCCTCCACTTT
>TRBV2|NA|NA|TRBJ1-2|17
CASKDSVLFRLNYGYTF
TGTGCCAGCAAAGACAGTGTACTTTTTCGACTTAACTATGGCTACACCTTC
>TRBV28|NA|NA|TRBJ2-5|13
CALNRRAGETQYF
TGTGCCCTAAACAGGCGGGCGGGGGAGACCCAGTACTTC
>TRBV4-2|NA|NA|TRBJ1-1|15
CASSQDGERENEAFF
TGTGCCAGCAGCCAAGATGGGGAAAGGGAGAATGAAGCTTTCTTT
>TRBV2|TRBD1|NA|TRBJ2-7|15
CASIGRTGGRGEQYF
TGTGCCAGCATAGGGAGGACAGGGGGAAGAGGCGAGCAGTACTTC
>TRBV19|TRBD1|NA|TRBJ1-5|17
CASSTQAGDRRNQPQHF
TGTGCCAGTAGTACCCAGGCCGGGGACAGGAGAAATCAGCCCCAGCATTTT
>TRBV5-6|TRBD2|once|TRBJ2-1|15
CASSILAGARNEQFF
TGTGCCAGCAGCATTCTAGCGGGGGCAAGGAATGAGCAGTTCTTC
>TRBV6-1|TRBD1|NA|TRBJ2-5|12
CAIRQGGETQYF
TGTGCCATAAGACAGGGGGGAGAGACCCAGTACTTC
>TRBV6-1|NA|NA|TRBJ2-5|13
CASSESREETQYF
TGTGCCAGCAGTGAATCCCGGGAAGAGACCCAGTACTTC
>TRBV6-1|NA|NA|TRBJ2-3|14
CASRILGGEDTQYF
TGTGCCAGCAGGATACTAGGTGGTGAGGATACGCAGTATTTT
>TRBV5-6|TRBD1|NA|TRBJ2-1|15
CASSPGQGKYNEQFF
TGTGCCAGCAGCCCGGGACAGGGTAAATACAATGAGCAGTTCTTC
>TRBV11-2|NA|NA|TRBJ2-3|13
CASRGREKDTQYF
TGTGCCAGCAGAGGTAGGGAGAAAGATACGCAGTATTTT
>TRBV30|NA|NA|TRBJ2-2|11
CAFQNTGELFF
TGTGCCTTCCAGAACACCGGGGAGCTGTTTTTT
>TRBV19|NA|NA|TRBJ2-3|13
CASSMWDSDTQYF
TGTGCCAGTAGTATGTGGGACTCAGATACGCAGTATTTT
>TRBV4-1|TRBD2|few|TRBJ2-1|15
CASSRRTSGTDEQFF
TGCGCCAGCAGTCGCCGGACTAGCGGTACGGATGAGCAGTTCTTC
>TRBV11-1|TRBD1|NA|TRBJ1-2|13
CASSPGQGYGYTF
TGTGCCAGCAGCCCCGGACAGGGGTATGGCTACACCTTC
>TRBV28|NA|once|TRBJ2-7|12
CASREGAGEQYF
TGTGCCAGCAGGGAGGGGGCGGGCGAGCAGTACTTC
>TRBV28|NA|few|TRBJ2-3|14
CASSWESNTDTQYF
TGTGCCAGCAGTTGGGAGTCTAACACAGATACGCAGTATTTT
>TRBV2|TRBD2|NA|TRBJ2-1|19
CASSEYQGLAGGLYNEQFF
TGTGCCAGCAGTGAATATCAAGGTCTAGCGGGGGGCCTTTACAATGAGCAGTTCTTC
>TRBV5-4|NA|NA|TRBJ1-2|16
CASSSGQGLRNYGYTF
TGTGCCAGCAGCTCGGGGCAGGGGCTCCGAAACTATGGCTACACCTTC
>TRBV5-4|TRBD1|NA|TRBJ1-1|14
CASSLVQGDTEAFF
TGTGCCAGCAGCTTGGTACAGGGGGACACTGAAGCTTTCTTT
>TRBV10-3|TRBD2|NA|TRBJ2-1|16
CAISYSAGARMGEQFF
TGTGCCATCAGTTACTCAGCGGGAGCCCGAATGGGGGAGCAGTTCTTC
>TRBV6-5|NA|NA|TRBJ1-3|14
CASSRDISGNTIYF
TGTGCCAGCAGTCGTGACATCTCTGGAAACACCATATATTTT
>TRBV28|TRBD1|NA|TRBJ1-2|14
CASTLGGQVYGYTF
TGTGCCAGCACCCTGGGCGGACAGGTTTATGGCTACACCTTC
>TRBV5-3|TRBD1|NA|TRBJ1-1|18
CARSLAIHRTGRNTEAFF
TGTGCCAGAAGCTTGGCGATACACCGGACAGGGAGGAACACTGAAGCTTTCTTT
>TRBV6-1|TRBD1|NA|TRBJ1-5|14
CAISPTGGNQPQHF
TGTGCCATCTCCCCGACAGGGGGCAATCAGCCCCAGCATTTT
>TRBV7-2|TRBD1|NA|TRBJ2-5|18
CASSLARQGVTRRETQYF
TGTGCCAGCAGCCTTGCCCGACAGGGGGTCACCAGACGAGAGACCCAGTACTTC
>TRBV29-1|TRBD2|NA|TRBJ2-7|14
CSVGAGGASYEQYF
TGCAGCGTTGGGGCGGGGGGGGCCTCCTACGAGCAGTACTTC
>TRBV27|NA|NA|TRBJ1-6|15
CASSLSHPRNSPLHF
TGTGCCAGCAGTTTAAGCCATCCTCGGAATTCACCCCTCCACTTT
>TRBV5-1|TRBD1|few|TRBJ1-4|15
CASSFTGGSGEKLFF
TGCGCCAGCAGCTTCACAGGGGGCTCGGGTGAAAAACTGTTTTTT
>TRBV4-3|NA|NA|TRBJ1-4|15
CASSQTRRAWEKLFF
TGCGCCAGCAGCCAAACTCGGAGGGCGTGGGAAAAACTGTTTTTT
>TRBV7-9|NA|NA|TRBJ2-7|14
CASSPGHRLDEQYF
TGTGCCAGCAGCCCAGGCCACAGGCTCGACGAGCAGTACTTC
>TRBV5-1|NA|NA|TRBJ2-1|15
CASSLAWNSDNEQFF
TGCGCCAGCAGCTTGGCTTGGAATAGCGACAATGAGCAGTTCTTC
>TRBV27|TRBD1|NA|TRBJ2-6|17
CASRPQGLLSGANVLTF
TGTGCCAGCAGGCCACAGGGGCTCCTCTCTGGGGCCAACGTCCTGACTTTC
>TRBV6-6|TRBD2|NA|TRBJ2-5|13
CASSFGGAATQYF
TGTGCCAGCAGTTTCGGGGGGGCGGCGACCCAGTACTTC
>TRBV9|NA|once|TRBJ1-1|15
CASSVSAAVNTEAFF
TGTGCCAGCAGCGTGAGTGCGGCAGTGAACACTGAAGCTTTCTTT
>TRBV9|NA|NA|TRBJ1-1|15
CASSDTEPLNTEAFF
TGTGCCAGCAGCGACACGGAGCCTCTGAACACTGAAGCTTTCTTT